This paragraph reports one T cell receptor beta chain. Primers included in the PCR were 60 Vbeta and 13 Jbeta primers. Produced via immunoSEQ multiplex PCR; TCRdb's table is partial and in-frame only. The sample lists some 79,000 clones, around three fifths occurring once. This sample was included in a study of cytomegalovirus exposure and HLA in healthy donors. CDR1 and CDR2 (germline): SGHTA, FQGNSA. The junction had 7 bases not matched to a gene; V was cut back by 5 bases and J by 4 bases. The CDR3 runs 15 residues. This TCR was sampled from a woman aged 40 to 50 in good health and CMV-seropositive. This rearrangement joins TRBV7-2 to TRBJ1-5; TRBD1 matches 8 bases. The sequenced material came from PBMCs. The CDR3 nucleotides read TGTGCCAGCAGCGACCAGGGGACAGGTAATCAGCCCCAGCATTTT. It translates to CASSDQGTGNQPQHF.